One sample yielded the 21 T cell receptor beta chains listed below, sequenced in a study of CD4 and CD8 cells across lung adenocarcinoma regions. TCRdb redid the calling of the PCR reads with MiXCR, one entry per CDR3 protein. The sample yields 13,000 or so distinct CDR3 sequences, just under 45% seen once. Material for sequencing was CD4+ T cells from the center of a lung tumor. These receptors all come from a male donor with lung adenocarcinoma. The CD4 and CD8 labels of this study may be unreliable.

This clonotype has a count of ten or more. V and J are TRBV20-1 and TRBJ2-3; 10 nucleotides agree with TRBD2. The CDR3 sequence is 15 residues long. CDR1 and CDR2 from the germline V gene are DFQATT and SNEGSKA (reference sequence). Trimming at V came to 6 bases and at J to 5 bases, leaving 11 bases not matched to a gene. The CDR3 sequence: CSASSGRALGDTQYF. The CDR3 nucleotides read TGCAGTGCCTCAAGCGGGAGGGCCCTCGGAGATACGCAGTATTTT.

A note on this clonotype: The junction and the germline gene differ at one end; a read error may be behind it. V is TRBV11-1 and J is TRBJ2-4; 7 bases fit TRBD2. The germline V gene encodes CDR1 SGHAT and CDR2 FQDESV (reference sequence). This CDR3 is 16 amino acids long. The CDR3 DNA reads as TGTGCCAGCAGCTTACTGGGGCGGGGGAGCAAAGACATTCAGTACTTC. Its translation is CASSLLGRGSKDIQYF.

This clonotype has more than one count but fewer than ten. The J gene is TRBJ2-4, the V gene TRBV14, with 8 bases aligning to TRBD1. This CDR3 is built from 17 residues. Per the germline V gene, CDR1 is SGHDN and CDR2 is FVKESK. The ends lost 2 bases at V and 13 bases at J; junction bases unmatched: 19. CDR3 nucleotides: TGTGCCAGCAGCCAATCGACAGGGGCGGGTTCCTACAATGAGCAGTACTTC. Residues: CASSQSTGAGSYNEQYF.

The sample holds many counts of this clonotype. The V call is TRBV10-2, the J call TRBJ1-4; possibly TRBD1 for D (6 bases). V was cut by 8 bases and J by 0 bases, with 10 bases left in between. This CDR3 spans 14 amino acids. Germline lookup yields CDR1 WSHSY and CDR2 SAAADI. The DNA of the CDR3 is TGCGCCAGCGGGGGGGGCACAACTAATGAAAAACTGTTTTTT. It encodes CASGGGTTNEKLFF.

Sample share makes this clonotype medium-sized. The CDR3 DNA reads TGTGCCAGCAGTCTTACAGGGGCATATGGCTACACCTTC. This encodes CASSLTGAYGYTF. The chain couples TRBV6-1 to TRBJ1-2; 7 bases fit TRBD1. The CDR3 extends over 13 amino acids. Germline CDR1 is MNHNS and CDR2 is SASEGT. Trimming cost V 5 bases and J 5 bases; bases outside gene matches: 5.

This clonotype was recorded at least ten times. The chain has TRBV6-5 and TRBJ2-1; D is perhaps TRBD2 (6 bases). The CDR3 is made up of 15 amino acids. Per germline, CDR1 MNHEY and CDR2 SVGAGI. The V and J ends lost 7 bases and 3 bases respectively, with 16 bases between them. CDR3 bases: TGTGCCAGCAATAAGGGATTAGCGGTCTACAATGAGCAGTTCTTC. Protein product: CASNKGLAVYNEQFF.

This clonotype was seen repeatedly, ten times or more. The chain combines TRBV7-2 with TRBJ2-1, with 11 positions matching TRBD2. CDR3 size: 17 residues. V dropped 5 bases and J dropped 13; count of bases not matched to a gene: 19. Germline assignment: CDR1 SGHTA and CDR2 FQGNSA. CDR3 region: CASSDVAGGLQGETQFF. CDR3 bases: TGTGCCAGCAGCGACGTAGCGGGAGGGCTTCAAGGAGAGACCCAGTTCTTC.

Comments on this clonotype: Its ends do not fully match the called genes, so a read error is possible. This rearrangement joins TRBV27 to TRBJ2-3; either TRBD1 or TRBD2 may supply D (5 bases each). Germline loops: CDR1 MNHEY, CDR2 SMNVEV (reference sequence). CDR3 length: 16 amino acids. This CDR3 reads CASMGLGAGSTDTLYF. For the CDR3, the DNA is TGTGCCAGCATGGGTCTTGGGGCAGGGAGCACAGATACGCTGTATTTT.

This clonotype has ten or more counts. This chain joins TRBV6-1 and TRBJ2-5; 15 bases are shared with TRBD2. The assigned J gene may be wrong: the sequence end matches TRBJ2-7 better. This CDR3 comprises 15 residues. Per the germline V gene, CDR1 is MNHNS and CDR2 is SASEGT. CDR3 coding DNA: TGTGCCAGCAGGTGGGGGACTAGCGGGAGGTACGAGCAGTACTTC. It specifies CASRWGTSGRYEQYF.

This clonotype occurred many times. The CDR3 sequence: CASSTRGSGNTNTGELFF. The DNA for the CDR3 is TGTGCCAGCAGCACACGAGGGTCCGGGAATACGAACACCGGGGAGCTGTTTTTT. The rearrangement joins TRBV7-8 to TRBJ2-2, with D maybe TRBD2 (5 bases). Germline V gives CDR1 SGHVS, CDR2 FQNEAQ. This CDR3 is built from 18 residues. V was shortened by 5 bases and J by 0 bases, with 19 bases between the two germline ends.

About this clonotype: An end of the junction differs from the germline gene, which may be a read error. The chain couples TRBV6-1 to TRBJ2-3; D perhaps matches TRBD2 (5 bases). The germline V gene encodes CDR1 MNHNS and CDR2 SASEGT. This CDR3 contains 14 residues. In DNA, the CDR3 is TGTGCCAGCAGGGGAGCGATTAGCAAAGATACGCAGTATTTT. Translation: CASRGAISKDTQYF.

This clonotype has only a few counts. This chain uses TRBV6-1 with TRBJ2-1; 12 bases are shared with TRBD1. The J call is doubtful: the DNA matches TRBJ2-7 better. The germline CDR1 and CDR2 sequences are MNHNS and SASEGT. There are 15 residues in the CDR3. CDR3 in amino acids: CASSLTGQGADEQYF. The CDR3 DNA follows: TGTGCCAGCAGCCTCACGGGACAGGGGGCCGACGAGCAGTACTTC.

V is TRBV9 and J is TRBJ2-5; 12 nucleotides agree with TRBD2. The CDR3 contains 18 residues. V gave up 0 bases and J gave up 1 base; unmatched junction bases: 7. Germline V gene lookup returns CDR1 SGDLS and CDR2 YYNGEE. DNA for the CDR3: TGTGCCAGCAGCGTAGGACTAGCGGGAGTCATGGGCCAAGAGACCCAGTACTTC. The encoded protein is CASSVGLAGVMGQETQYF.

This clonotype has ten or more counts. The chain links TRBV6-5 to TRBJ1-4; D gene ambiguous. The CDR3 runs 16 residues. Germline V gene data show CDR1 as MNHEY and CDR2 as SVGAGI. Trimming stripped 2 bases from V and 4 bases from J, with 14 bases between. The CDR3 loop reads CASSYGGRSGNEKLFF. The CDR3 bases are TGTGCCAGCAGTTACGGAGGGAGAAGTGGTAATGAAAAACTGTTTTTT.

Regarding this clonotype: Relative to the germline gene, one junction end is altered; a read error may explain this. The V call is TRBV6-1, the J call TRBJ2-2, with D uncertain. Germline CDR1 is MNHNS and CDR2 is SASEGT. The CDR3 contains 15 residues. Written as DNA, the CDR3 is TGTGCCAGCAGACTCCAGGCCGTAAGCCCCGAGGCGCTGTATTTT. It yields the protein CASRLQAVSPEALYF.

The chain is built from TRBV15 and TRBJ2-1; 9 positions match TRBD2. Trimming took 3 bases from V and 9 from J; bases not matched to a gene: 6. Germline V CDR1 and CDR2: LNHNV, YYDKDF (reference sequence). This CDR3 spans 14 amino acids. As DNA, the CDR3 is TGTGCCACCAGCAGGCCGACTAGCGGTGGTGAGCAGTTCTTC. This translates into CATSRPTSGGEQFF.

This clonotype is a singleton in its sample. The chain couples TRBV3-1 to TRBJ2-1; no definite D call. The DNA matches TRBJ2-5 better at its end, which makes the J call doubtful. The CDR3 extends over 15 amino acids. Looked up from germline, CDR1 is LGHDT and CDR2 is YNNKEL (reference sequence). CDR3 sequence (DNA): TGTGCCAGCAGCCAAGGACGGGTTTCCAAAGAGACCCAGTACTTC. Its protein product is CASSQGRVSKETQYF.

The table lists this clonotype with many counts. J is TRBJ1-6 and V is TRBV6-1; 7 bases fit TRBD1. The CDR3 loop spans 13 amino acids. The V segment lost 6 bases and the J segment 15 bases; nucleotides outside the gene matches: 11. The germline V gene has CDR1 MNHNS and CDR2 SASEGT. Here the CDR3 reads CASRPWTGPLLHF. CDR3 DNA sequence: TGTGCCAGCAGACCTTGGACAGGCCCCCTCCTCCACTTT.

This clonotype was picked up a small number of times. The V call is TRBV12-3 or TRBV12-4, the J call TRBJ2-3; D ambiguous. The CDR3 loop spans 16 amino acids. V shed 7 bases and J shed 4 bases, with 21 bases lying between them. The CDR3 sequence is CASIRRANRHSDTQYF. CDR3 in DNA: TGTGCCAGCATCCGCCGGGCAAACCGGCACTCAGATACGCAGTATTTT.

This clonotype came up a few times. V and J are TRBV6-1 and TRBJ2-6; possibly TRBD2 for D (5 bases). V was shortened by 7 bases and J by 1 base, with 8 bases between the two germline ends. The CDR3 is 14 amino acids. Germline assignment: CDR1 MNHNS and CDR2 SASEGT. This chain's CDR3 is CASIGDSGANVLTF. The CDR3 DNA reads TGTGCCAGCATCGGGGATTCTGGGGCCAACGTCCTGACTTTC.

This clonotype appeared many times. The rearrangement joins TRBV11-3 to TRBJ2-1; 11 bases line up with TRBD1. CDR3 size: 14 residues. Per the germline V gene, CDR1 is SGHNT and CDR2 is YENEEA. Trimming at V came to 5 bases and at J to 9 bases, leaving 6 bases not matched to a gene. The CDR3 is CASSLGTGGGEQFF. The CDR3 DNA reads TGTGCCAGCAGCCTCGGGACAGGGGGAGGTGAGCAGTTCTTC.